These 2 T cell receptor beta chains were sequenced from one sample in a study of cytotoxic CD8 clonotypes in ibrutinib-treated CLL. The method was immunoSEQ multiplex PCR; TCRdb's version includes in-frame clones alone and lacks a portion of them. Here the sample spans about 330,000 clones, over 60% being singletons. Sequences were derived from PBMCs, sampled after 36 months of ibrutinib treatment. The receptors come from a human donor with chronic lymphocytic leukemia.

The chain combines TRBV14 with TRBJ1-2; TRBD1 might be the D (5 bases). Germline V CDR1 and CDR2: SGHDN, FVKESK. V was clipped by 4 bases and J by 7 bases, with 13 bases between them. This CDR3 spans 13 amino acids. The CDR3 region is CASSPVGVGGYTF. CDR3 nucleotides: TGTGCCAGCAGCCCGGTGGGGGTCGGTGGCTACACCTTC.

This sequence joins TRBV18 and TRBJ2-7; D is possibly TRBD2 (6 bases). V lost 6 bases to trimming and J lost 1 base, with 22 bases between them. The CDR3 has 17 amino acids. Germline CDR1 is KGHSH and CDR2 is LQKENI. This CDR3 reads CASSPGTLKGISYEQYF. The DNA for the CDR3 is TGTGCCAGCTCTCCCGGGACTCTTAAAGGGATTTCCTACGAGCAGTACTTC.